Here is one T cell receptor beta chain with its context. What it binds is unknown. TCRdb passed the reads through MiXCR, listing each CDR3 protein once. The sample has approximately 270,000 distinct CDR3 sequences, roughly 21% seen once. V lost 5 bases, J lost 2 bases, and 9 bases lay in between. CDR3 length: 14 amino acids. The V gene's germline CDR1 is SGHVS and CDR2 FQNEAQ. These data belong to a study of T cell repertoires in cytomegalovirus infection. For the study at large: Peptides in the study included HLA-C-restricted and HLA-B-restricted CMV epitopes.

Study-level results: In two of eight donors, the top clonotype was HLA-C-restricted CMV-specific.

This chain links TRBV7-8 with TRBJ2-2; unclear D gene. The sequenced sample was cultured PBMCs, obtained from culture after CMV antigen stimulation. This sequence originates from a human donor in good health (CMV status not recorded). Some clones in this sample may be carry-over from other donors' samples. This CDR3 reads CASSLKYNTGELFF. In DNA, the CDR3 is TGTGCCAGCAGCCTAAAATATAACACCGGGGAGCTGTTTTTT.